This TCR beta chain originates from a study of T cells after yellow fever vaccination. This clonotype was detected many times. Its antigen is unidentified. Notes on the study in general: The secondary T-cell response peaked on day 5, not day 15, but was weaker. Within FACS-sorted repertoires, abundant clonotypes contaminating from the bulk population could be present. Among all clonotypes, a small share was observed in both CD4 and CD8 compartments. Reappearing after the booster were most of the clones from primary vaccination (roughly 96% CD4, about 88% CD8).

TCRdb itself ran the 5' RACE reads through MiXCR, one entry per CDR3 protein. This table holds about 69,000 distinct CDR3 sequences, 5.9% found once. V gave up 2 bases and J gave up 3 bases, with 8 bases separating them. This CDR3 has 14 amino acids. CDR1 MNHEY and CDR2 SVGEGT come from the germline V gene. This clonotype originated in a man aged 18 to 29 who received the YFV17D yellow fever vaccine. This chain connects TRBV6-2 or TRBV6-3 to TRBJ1-5; perhaps TRBD1 as D (5 bases). The specimen was CD4+ T cells sorted from PBMCs, collected less than 16 days after the first yellow fever vaccination. This CDR3 is CASSYRGDNQPQHF. CDR3 DNA sequence: TGTGCCAGCAGTTACCGGGGGGACAATCAGCCCCAGCATTTT.